These 12 T cell receptor beta chains were sequenced from one sample in a study of shared clonotypes between healthy human individuals. Assay used: immunoSEQ multiplex PCR; TCRdb lists only in-frame clones, some missing. The data contain approximately 1.4 million clones, roughly 98% of them seen just once; the ten biggest clones take up 0.4% to 0.45%. Sequenced material: naive CD4+ T cells sorted from blood. Described subset: CD45RA+ positively selected. Receptors were obtained from a man in his thirties or forties in good health.

The chain has TRBV7-3 and TRBJ2-2, with D possibly being TRBD2 (6 bases). The CDR3 extends over 16 amino acids. Germline values: CDR1 SGHTA, CDR2 FQGTGA. Trimming shortened V by 0 bases and J by 2 bases, and 10 bases separated the two germline ends. The CDR3 sequence: CASSLTAGPNTGELFF. Here the CDR3 DNA reads TGTGCCAGCAGCTTAACCGCGGGGCCAAACACCGGGGAGCTGTTTTTT.

The rearrangement uses TRBV18 and TRBJ2-7; tentatively, D is TRBD2 (6 bases). This CDR3 is built from 16 residues. Germline V lookup: CDR1 KGHSH, CDR2 LQKENI. Trimming removed 2 bases from V and 5 bases from J, with 19 bases in between. In DNA, the CDR3 is TGTGCCAGCTCACCAACCCCGGGACTTCCTAGCCACGAGCAGTACTTC. This codes for CASSPTPGLPSHEQYF.

Notes on this clone: The sample contains more than one DNA sequence encoding this CDR3. The J gene is TRBJ1-3, the V gene TRBV9, with D hard to call. CDR1 and CDR2 (germline): SGDLS, YYNGEE. V was cut by 4 bases and J by 0 bases, with 8 bases left in between. The CDR3 sequence is 14 residues long. As DNA, the CDR3 is TGTGCCAGCAGCCCCCGGTACTCTGGAAACACCATATATTTT. Translation: CASSPRYSGNTIYF.

The rearrangement uses TRBV18 and TRBJ2-5; 9 bases align to TRBD1. Unmatched junction bases numbered 10, after V lost 3 bases and J lost 5 bases. CDR1 is KGHSH and CDR2 is LQKENI in the germline V gene. There are 16 residues in the CDR3. The CDR3 DNA reads as TGTGCCAGCTCACCCCATCGGACAGGGGCGGGGGAGACCCAGTACTTC. Translation gives CASSPHRTGAGETQYF.

The rearrangement joins TRBV10-1 to TRBJ1-1; tentatively, D is TRBD1 (6 bases). Trimming cost V 5 bases and J 4 bases, with 11 bases left between them. Germline V gene lookup returns CDR1 WNHNN and CDR2 SYGVQD (reference sequence). The CDR3 has 13 residues. In DNA, the CDR3 is TGCGCCAGCAGTCACACAGGGACCACTGAAGCTTTCTTT. The encoded protein is CASSHTGTTEAFF.

The rearrangement joins TRBV7-9 to TRBJ2-3; no definite D call. This CDR3 region has 12 residues. Germline V gene lookup returns CDR1 SEHNR and CDR2 FQNEAQ (reference sequence). V was shortened by 5 bases and J by 6 bases, with 9 bases between the two germline ends. DNA for the CDR3: TGTGCCAGCAGCCCCAGTCCCGATACGCAGTATTTT. Its protein product is CASSPSPDTQYF.

V is TRBV9 and J is TRBJ1-4; possible D gene TRBD1, 6 bases. The germline gives CDR1 SGDLS, CDR2 YYNGEE. The CDR3 has 14 residues. Trimming shortened V by 0 bases and J by 7 bases, and 10 bases separated the two germline ends. The CDR3 coding sequence is TGTGCCAGCAGCGTAGGCGAGGGGGGTGAAAAACTGTTTTTT. It encodes CASSVGEGGEKLFF.

V gene TRBV10-3 combines with J gene TRBJ2-7, with D hard to call. V gave up 4 bases and J gave up 0 bases, with 10 bases separating them. CDR3 length: 14 amino acids. Per the germline V gene, CDR1 is ENHRY and CDR2 is SYGVKD. The DNA of the CDR3 is TGTGCCATCAGTGTCAAGGGCCTCTCCTACGAGCAGTACTTC. It is translated as CAISVKGLSYEQYF.

This clone is a singleton in its sample. The chain joins TRBV5-1 to TRBJ2-5; 7 bases are a match to TRBD2. J gave up 5 bases and V 4 bases, and 8 bases lay outside the gene matches. The CDR3 consists of 14 residues. Looked up from germline, CDR1 is SGHRS and CDR2 is YFSETQ. Written as DNA, the CDR3 is TGCGCCAGCAGCCCAACTAGCGTTGGGGAGACCCAGTACTTC. It encodes CASSPTSVGETQYF.

The V call is TRBV27, the J call TRBJ2-2, with TRBD2 identical over 9 bases. J was trimmed by 2 bases and V by 4 bases; bases with no gene match: 11. This CDR3 has 18 residues. Germline CDR1 MNHEY, CDR2 SMNVEV (reference sequence). CDR3 coding DNA: TGTGCCAGCAGTTCCCGACTAGCGGAAACCCTAAACACCGGGGAGCTGTTTTTT. It specifies CASSSRLAETLNTGELFF.

The chain has TRBV25-1 and TRBJ2-7; tentative D call: TRBD2 (5 bases). This CDR3 spans 18 amino acids. Germline V gene lookup returns CDR1 MGHDK and CDR2 SYGVNS. Trimming pared 2 bases from V and 0 bases from J, leaving 20 bases between. In DNA, the CDR3 is TGTGCCAGCAGTGAAAAGTTAAGGGCGGAGGAGAGCTCCTACGAGCAGTACTTC. This translates into CASSEKLRAEESSYEQYF.

The rearrangement links TRBV5-1 to TRBJ2-1; D tentatively reads TRBD1 or TRBD2 (5 bases each). V was shortened by 0 bases and J by 4 bases, with 17 bases between the two germline ends. Germline CDR1 reads SGHRS; CDR2 reads YFSETQ. CDR3 length: 17 amino acids. The CDR3 loop is CASSLDLRDAGYNEQFF. CDR3 in DNA: TGCGCCAGCAGCTTGGATCTGAGGGACGCAGGATACAATGAGCAGTTCTTC.